Listed below are T cell receptor beta chains from one sample, sequenced in a study of PD-L1 blockade in urothelial cancer. Produced via immunoSEQ multiplex PCR; TCRdb's table is partial and in-frame only. This table holds roughly 120,000 clones, 85% to 90% found once. Sequenced here: PBMCs, sampled around atezolizumab (anti-PD-L1) treatment. Source of these receptors: a man in his 60s with urothelial cancer. Both conserved end residues are trimmed from each CDR3. A D gene is named only where the DNA matches it firmly.

D gene	V gene	CDR3 protein
NA	TRBV7-2	ASSLFHTRARYGYT
TRBD2	TRBV11-3	ASSPRTSGGALTDTQY
NA	TRBV5-5	ASSLGSTVWGYT
NA	TRBV4-2	ASSLESGREGSYGYT
NA	TRBV5-5	ASIRGNTGELF
NA	TRBV5-1	ASSRGRPQNTEAF
NA	TRBV5-1	ASSLTDRNEQF
NA	TRBV6-5	ASSYVGAPNTEAF
NA	TRBV9	ASSVAGRYNEQF
NA	TRBV5-1	ASSWELGNTEAF
TRBD2	TRBV5-1	ASSLAGTSTNEQY
TRBD1	TRBV27	ASSLRQGVGSGGYT
TRBD2	TRBV27	ASSSGTSTWETQY
NA	TRBV9	ASSVDGRGEQY
NA	TRBV4-1	ASSPPGVLRGHYEQY
NA	TRBV29-1	SGGGGAVNTEAF